Following are 25 T cell receptor beta chains from one sample sequenced in a study of blood T cell repertoires in COVID-19. Sequenced by immunoSEQ multiplex PCR; TCRdb stores in-frame clones only, minus some. The table includes around 250,000 clones, approximately 91% detected once. The specimen was peripheral blood. The receptors originated from a woman aged 40 to 50 who had recovered from COVID-19.

This clone was counted a single time. CDR3 amino acids: CASSEGLAGVGETQYF. CDR3 coding DNA: TGTGCCAGCAGCGAGGGACTAGCGGGAGTTGGCGAGACCCAGTACTTC. The chain combines TRBV11-2 with TRBJ2-5, with TRBD2 matching over 14 bases. Germline V gives CDR1 SGHAT, CDR2 FQNNGV. The CDR3 runs to 16 residues. V was pared by 5 bases and J by 5 bases, with 7 bases of the junction left unmatched.

As concerns this clone: At one boundary the junction diverges from the germline segment, which might be a read error. The genes are TRBV27 and TRBJ1-1, with D perhaps matching TRBD1 (5 bases). The germline V gene has CDR1 MNHEY and CDR2 SMNVEV (reference sequence). The CDR3 sequence is 20 residues long. CDR3 amino acids: CASSFLGPVGGGRPNTEAFF. CDR3 sequence (DNA): TGTGCTAGCAGTTTTCTGGGGCCGGTGGGGGGGGGAAGACCGAACACTGAAGCTTTCTTT.

The rearrangement uses TRBV14 and TRBJ2-7; no reliable D call. This CDR3 has 15 residues. The ends were cut back, 1 base at V and 0 bases at J, with 10 bases in the middle. Germline values: CDR1 SGHDN, CDR2 FVKESK. CDR3: CASSQGRESSYEQYF. In DNA, the CDR3 is TGTGCCAGCAGCCAAGGTCGTGAGAGCTCCTACGAGCAGTACTTC.

CDR3 in DNA: TGCAGCGTTGAAGATGTGGGAGGCTCCTACAATGAGCAGTTCTTC. Translation gives CSVEDVGGSYNEQFF. The rearrangement joins TRBV29-1 to TRBJ2-1; a possible D gene is TRBD2 (6 bases). Trimming pared 0 bases from V and 0 bases from J, leaving 9 bases between. The germline gives CDR1 SQVTM, CDR2 ANQGSEA. The CDR3 loop spans 15 amino acids.

CDR3 residues: CAWSAAINEQFF. The CDR3 DNA is TGTGCCTGGAGTGCCGCGATCAATGAGCAGTTCTTC. The chain uses TRBV30 and TRBJ2-1; D gene ambiguous. Trimming left V 1 base short and J 6 bases short, with 7 bases between. The CDR3 extends over 12 amino acids. In germline, CDR1 is GTSNPN, CDR2 SVGIG (reference sequence).

As DNA, the CDR3 is TGTGCCAGCAGCCGGACCGGACAGGGGGCGGGTGAGACCCAGTACTTC. As protein: CASSRTGQGAGETQYF. The chain has TRBV3-1 (or the pseudogene TRBV3-2) and TRBJ2-5; 11 bases map to TRBD1. The CDR3 extends over 16 amino acids. Germline assignment: CDR1 LGHDT and CDR2 YNNKEL (reference sequence). V lost 4 bases to trimming and J lost 5 bases; unmatched junction nucleotides: 9.

This clone was counted between two and nine times. DNA for the CDR3: TGCGCCAGCAGCTTAAGCGGGGGCACAGATACGCAGTATTTT. It encodes CASSLSGGTDTQYF. The V call is TRBV5-1, the J call TRBJ2-3, with 7 bases aligning to TRBD2. This CDR3 contains 14 residues. Germline assignment: CDR1 SGHRS and CDR2 YFSETQ. V gave up 2 bases and J gave up 1 base; unmatched junction bases: 1.

The rearrangement joins TRBV27 to TRBJ2-7; D uncertain. The ends were cut back, 4 bases at V and 2 bases at J, with 12 bases in the middle. The CDR3 sequence is 14 residues long. Germline CDR1 reads MNHEY; CDR2 reads SMNVEV (reference sequence). The CDR3 protein is CASSSSVSPYEQYF. CDR3 nucleotides: TGTGCCAGCAGTTCCAGCGTATCCCCCTACGAGCAGTACTTC.

This clone was detected ten times or more. The rearrangement uses TRBV10-2 and TRBJ1-2, with TRBD1 matching over 9 bases. The V segment lost 3 bases and the J segment 7 bases; nucleotides outside the gene matches: 12. CDR3 size: 16 residues. Germline CDR1 and CDR2: WSHSY and SAAADI. CDR3 sequence: CASSDSTGGAGGGYTF. In DNA form, the CDR3 reads TGCGCCAGCAGTGACTCAACAGGGGGCGCCGGTGGTGGCTACACCTTC.

The chain carries TRBV10-1 and TRBJ2-5, with a weak D call TRBD1 (5 bases). The CDR3 is 14 amino acids. V was shortened by 11 bases and J by 0 bases, with 16 bases between the two germline ends. Germline assignment: CDR1 WNHNN and CDR2 SYGVQD (reference sequence). CDR3 residues: CAPPEPRDQETQYF. The CDR3 DNA reads TGCGCCCCCCCCGAGCCCAGGGACCAAGAGACCCAGTACTTC.

This rearrangement joins TRBV27 to TRBJ2-1; 12 nucleotides align to TRBD2. Germline CDR1 MNHEY, CDR2 SMNVEV (reference sequence). The CDR3 is made up of 16 amino acids. V was clipped by 6 bases and J by 4 bases; unmatched bases: 7. The chain's CDR3 is CASSTPLAGGYNEQFF. The CDR3 region has the DNA TGTGCCAGCAGCACTCCCCTAGCGGGAGGGTACAATGAGCAGTTCTTC.

The J gene is TRBJ2-1, the V gene TRBV9; 7 nucleotides match TRBD2. V shed 3 bases and J 13 bases; nucleotides not matched to a gene: 16. The CDR3 is 15 residues long. Germline lookup yields CDR1 SGDLS and CDR2 YYNGEE. The DNA for the CDR3 is TGTGCCAGCAGCGCCTCGCGGGAGCTACCCACGGTTCAGTTCTTC. Translation: CASSASRELPTVQFF.

The gene calls are TRBV5-4 and TRBJ1-4; D may be TRBD1 (6 bases). With 6 bases removed from V and 8 bases from J, the gap between germline ends came to 14 bases. CDR3 length equals 13 residues. Germline V gene sequence: CDR1 SGHNT, CDR2 YYREEE (reference sequence). The CDR3, as DNA: TGTGCCAGCATCCGGGCAGGGGAAGAAAAACTGTTTTTT. It is translated as CASIRAGEEKLFF.

The rearrangement joins TRBV18 to TRBJ1-1; D uncertain. In germline, CDR1 is KGHSH, CDR2 LQKENI. The CDR3 length is 14 residues. Trimming took 0 bases from V and 5 from J, leaving 10 bases between them. The CDR3 region is CASSPPGGSTEAFF. The CDR3 DNA sequence: TGTGCCAGCTCACCACCGGGAGGTAGTACTGAAGCTTTCTTT.

The chain joins TRBV7-9 to TRBJ2-7; 12 bases are shared with TRBD2. CDR1 and CDR2 from the germline V gene are SEHNR and FQNEAQ (reference sequence). V trimming: 1 base; J trimming: 4 bases; junction bases outside the gene matches: 14. The CDR3 is 19 amino acids. The DNA for the CDR3 is TGTGCCAGCAGCTTAGTTTGGACTAGCGGGATCGGAGCTGAGTACGAGCAGTACTTC. It translates to CASSLVWTSGIGAEYEQYF. The complete variable domain, with remaining parts taken from reference TRBV7-9 and TRBJ2-7, reads DTGVSQNPRHKITKRGQNVTFRCDPISEHNRLYWYRQTLGQGPEFLTYFQNEAQLEKSRLLSDRFSAERPKGSFSTLEIQRTEQGDSAMYLCASSLVWTSGIGAEYEQYFGPGTRLTVT.

CDR3 in amino acids: CASSPEGAHTEAFF. In DNA, the CDR3 is TGTGCCAGCTCACCGGAAGGGGCGCACACTGAAGCTTTCTTT. The chain uses TRBV18 and TRBJ1-1; D is perhaps TRBD1 (5 bases). Germline V CDR1 and CDR2: KGHSH, LQKENI. V was trimmed by 3 bases and J by 3 bases, leaving 11 bases between them. CDR3 length equals 14 residues.

The DNA for the CDR3 is TGTGCCAGCAGTCCCGGGACTAGCGTGTCTGAGACCCAGTACTTC. This encodes CASSPGTSVSETQYF. The chain employs TRBV28 and TRBJ2-5; 10 nucleotides match TRBD2. The CDR3 is 15 residues long. The germline gives CDR1 MDHEN, CDR2 SYDVKM. V gave up 5 bases and J gave up 5 bases; unmatched junction bases: 8. Drawing the rest from reference TRBV28 and TRBJ2-5, the complete variable domain is DVKVTQSSRYLVKRTGEKVFLECVQDMDHENMFWYRQDPGLGLRLIYFSYDVKMKEKGDIPEGYSVSREKKERFSLILESASTNQTSMYLCASSPGTSVSETQYFGPGTRLLVL.

This rearrangement joins TRBV7-3 to TRBJ2-1; 10 nucleotides line up with TRBD2. The CDR3 has 16 residues. Germline CDR1 SGHTA, CDR2 FQGTGA. Trimming cost V 6 bases and J 6 bases; bases outside gene matches: 11. CDR3 protein: CASRKTGLATINEQFF. In DNA, the CDR3 is TGTGCCAGCAGGAAAACGGGACTAGCGACGATCAATGAGCAGTTCTTC.

The chain links TRBV15 to TRBJ1-6, with D possibly TRBD1 on 6 matching bases. Germline CDR1 and CDR2: LNHNV and YYDKDF (reference sequence). The CDR3 sequence is 16 residues long. V lost 1 base and J 6 bases, leaving 13 bases between the germline ends. The CDR3 here is CATSRGEGGFNSPLHF. The CDR3 DNA sequence: TGTGCCACCAGCAGAGGGGAGGGGGGCTTTAATTCACCCCTCCACTTT.

This clone has a handful of counts. The V and J genes are TRBV4-2 and TRBJ2-2; 11 positions match TRBD2. With V trimmed by 0 bases and J by 7 bases, 7 bases remained unmatched. Germline V lookup: CDR1 LGHNA, CDR2 YNFKEQ. This CDR3 is 17 amino acids long. CDR3 amino acids: CASSQDSLAGGIGELFF. The CDR3 DNA reads TGTGCCAGCAGCCAAGACTCCCTAGCGGGGGGCATCGGGGAGCTGTTTTTT.

This sequence joins TRBV5-1 and TRBJ2-1, with D tentatively TRBD2 (6 bases). V lost 1 base and J 5 bases, leaving 13 bases between the germline ends. The CDR3 is made up of 15 amino acids. Germline-derived CDR1 and CDR2 are SGHRS and YFSETQ. In DNA, the CDR3 is TGCGCCAGCAGCTTGTTGGAGGGATTGAACAATGAGCAGTTCTTC. Translation: CASSLLEGLNNEQFF. The variable domain in full, completed from reference TRBV5-1 and TRBJ2-1, reads KAGVTQTPRYLIKTRGQQVTLSCSPISGHRSVSWYQQTPGQGLQFLFEYFSETQRNKGNFPGRFSGRQFSNSRSEMNVSTLELGDSALYLCASSLLEGLNNEQFFGPGTRLTVL.

The chain is built from TRBV6-6 and TRBJ1-4; 7 positions match TRBD1. The germline CDR1 and CDR2 sequences are MNHNY and SVGAGI (reference sequence). Trimming took 0 bases from V and 3 from J; bases not matched to a gene: 1. This CDR3 is 15 amino acids long. The CDR3 DNA reads as TGTGCCAGCAGTTACTCGGGGACAGCTAATGAAAAACTGTTTTTT. Amino acids: CASSYSGTANEKLFF.

This chain joins TRBV30 and TRBJ1-1, with D possibly being TRBD1 (6 bases). Trimming took off 7 bases at V and 3 bases at J, with 15 bases between the two ends. Per germline, CDR1 GTSNPN and CDR2 SVGIG (reference sequence). The CDR3 extends over 13 amino acids. This CDR3 reads CASTHQGYTEAFF. In nucleotides, the CDR3 is TGTGCCTCCACACATCAGGGGTACACTGAAGCTTTCTTT.

V usage is TRBV24-1 and J usage is TRBJ2-3, with D perhaps matching TRBD1 (5 bases). From germline, CDR1 is KGHDR and CDR2 SFDVKD. Trimming removed 4 bases at V and 0 bases at J, with 13 bases between. The CDR3 length is 16 residues. The chain's CDR3 is CATSDYDSSSTDTQYF. Here the CDR3 DNA reads TGTGCCACCAGTGACTACGACAGTTCCAGCACAGATACGCAGTATTTT.

The chain's CDR3 is CASSPPPDSQTTDTQYF. The CDR3 DNA sequence: TGTGCCAGCAGCCCGCCCCCCGACAGCCAAACCACAGATACGCAGTATTTT. The rearrangement joins TRBV3-1 (or the pseudogene TRBV3-2) to TRBJ2-3; TRBD1 might be the D (5 bases). Germline assignment: CDR1 LGHDT and CDR2 YNNKEL (reference sequence). The length of the CDR3 is 17 residues. V was pared by 4 bases and J by 2 bases, with 19 bases between.